This paragraph reports one T cell receptor (beta chain). The antigen is unknown. The data originate from a study of shared clonotypes between healthy human individuals. General observations from the study: For naive CD4 cells, 4% to 6% of clonotypes were shared across a handful of donors. What limited the represented genetic and exposure-history diversity was the small number of donors. The study generally estimated greater richness for naive than memory subsets.

Sequencing was performed with immunoSEQ multiplex PCR; in TCRdb, only in-frame clones are kept and a portion is missing. Of about 2.1 million clones in the sample, around 93% are singletons; the top ten hold 1.5% to 2%. The naive CD8 population came from CD45RO-negative cells selected for CCR7, without terminally differentiated effector memory CD45RA+ cells. Donors had no recently reported acute infections or vaccinations and were HIV-negative. Germline V gene data show CDR1 as SGDLS and CDR2 as YYNGEE. The CDR3 is 15 residues long. Trimming removed 2 bases at V and 2 bases at J, with 8 bases between.

The J gene is TRBJ2-6, the V gene TRBV9; the D gene is possibly TRBD1 (5 bases). The TCR comes from a man between 18 and 35 years old in good health. Some clones in this sample may be carry-over from other donors' samples. The sequenced sample was naive CD8+ T cells from PBMCs. The DNA of the CDR3 is TGTGCCAGCAGCGTTTGGGGCACTGGGGCCAACGTCCTGACTTTC. Its translation is CASSVWGTGANVLTF.